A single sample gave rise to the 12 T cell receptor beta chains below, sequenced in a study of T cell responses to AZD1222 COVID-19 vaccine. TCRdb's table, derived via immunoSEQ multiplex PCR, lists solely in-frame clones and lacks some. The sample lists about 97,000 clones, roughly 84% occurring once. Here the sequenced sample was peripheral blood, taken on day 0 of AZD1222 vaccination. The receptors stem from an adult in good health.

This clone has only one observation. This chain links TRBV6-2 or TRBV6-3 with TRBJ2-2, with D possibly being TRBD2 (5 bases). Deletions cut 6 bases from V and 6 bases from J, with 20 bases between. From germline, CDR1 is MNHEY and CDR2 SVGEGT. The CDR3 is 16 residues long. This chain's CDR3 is CASRPFSGAPAGELFF. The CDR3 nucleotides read TGTGCCAGCAGACCTTTCAGCGGAGCCCCCGCCGGGGAGCTGTTTTTT.

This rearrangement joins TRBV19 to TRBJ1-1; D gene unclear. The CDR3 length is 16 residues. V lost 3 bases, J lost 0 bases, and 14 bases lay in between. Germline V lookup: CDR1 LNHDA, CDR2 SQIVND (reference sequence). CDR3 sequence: CASSMAHESMNTEAFF. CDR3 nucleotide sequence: TGTGCCAGTAGTATGGCCCACGAAAGCATGAACACTGAAGCTTTCTTT.

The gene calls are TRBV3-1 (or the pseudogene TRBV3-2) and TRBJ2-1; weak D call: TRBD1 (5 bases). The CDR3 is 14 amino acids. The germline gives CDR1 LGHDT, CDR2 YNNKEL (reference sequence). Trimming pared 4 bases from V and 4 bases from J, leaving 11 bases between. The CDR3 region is CASSPETDYNEQFF. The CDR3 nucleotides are TGTGCCAGCAGCCCCGAGACAGATTACAATGAGCAGTTCTTC.

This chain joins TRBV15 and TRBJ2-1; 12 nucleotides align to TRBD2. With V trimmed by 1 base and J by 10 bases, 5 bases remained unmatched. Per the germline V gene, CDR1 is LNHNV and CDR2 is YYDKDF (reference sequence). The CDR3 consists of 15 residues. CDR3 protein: CATSRASGGAEEQFF. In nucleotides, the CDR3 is TGTGCCACCAGCAGAGCTAGCGGGGGGGCAGAAGAGCAGTTCTTC.

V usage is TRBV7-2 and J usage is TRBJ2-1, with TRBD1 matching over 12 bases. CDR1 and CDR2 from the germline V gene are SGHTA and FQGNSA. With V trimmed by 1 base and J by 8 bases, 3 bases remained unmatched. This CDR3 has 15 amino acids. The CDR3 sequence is CASSLVGQGAHEQFF. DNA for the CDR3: TGTGCCAGCAGCTTAGTGGGACAGGGGGCACATGAGCAGTTCTTC.

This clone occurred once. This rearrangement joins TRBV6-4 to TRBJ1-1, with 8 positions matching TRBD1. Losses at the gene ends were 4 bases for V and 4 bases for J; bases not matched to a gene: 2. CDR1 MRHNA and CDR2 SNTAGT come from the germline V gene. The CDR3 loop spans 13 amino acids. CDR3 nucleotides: TGTGCCAGCAGTGGTCAGGGGGCCACTGAAGCTTTCTTT. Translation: CASSGQGATEAFF.

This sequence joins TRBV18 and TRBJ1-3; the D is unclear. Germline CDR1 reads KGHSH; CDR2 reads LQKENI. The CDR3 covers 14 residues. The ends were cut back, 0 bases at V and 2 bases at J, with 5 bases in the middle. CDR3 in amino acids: CASSPPGTGNTIYF. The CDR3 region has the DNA TGTGCCAGCTCACCACCCGGAACTGGAAACACCATATATTTT.

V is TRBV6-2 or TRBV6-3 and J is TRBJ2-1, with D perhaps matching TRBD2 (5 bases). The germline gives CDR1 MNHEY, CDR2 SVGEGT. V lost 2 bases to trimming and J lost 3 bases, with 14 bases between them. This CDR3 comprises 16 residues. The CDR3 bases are TGTGCCAGCAGTTACAACGCGGAGGTTATCTACAATGAGCAGTTCTTC. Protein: CASSYNAEVIYNEQFF.

The CDR3 region is CASSPRGATEQYV. Written as DNA, the CDR3 is TGTGCCAGCAGTCCGCGGGGGGCGACCGAGCAGTACGTC. The chain is built from TRBV6-5 and TRBJ2-7; 8 bases fit TRBD2. V shed 5 bases, J shed 6 bases, and the junction held 6 bases outside the gene matches. There are 13 residues in the CDR3. Germline CDR1 is MNHEY and CDR2 is SVGAGI.

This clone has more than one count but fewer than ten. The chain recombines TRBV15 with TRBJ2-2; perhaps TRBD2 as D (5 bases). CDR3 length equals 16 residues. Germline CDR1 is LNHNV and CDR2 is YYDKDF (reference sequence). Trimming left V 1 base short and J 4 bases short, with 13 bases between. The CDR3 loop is CATSRVGPRGTGELFF. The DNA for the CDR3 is TGTGCCACCAGCAGAGTAGGGCCTCGGGGCACCGGGGAGCTGTTTTTT.

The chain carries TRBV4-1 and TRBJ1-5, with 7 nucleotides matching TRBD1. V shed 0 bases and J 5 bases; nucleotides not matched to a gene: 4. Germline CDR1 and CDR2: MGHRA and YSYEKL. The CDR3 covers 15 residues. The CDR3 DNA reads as TGCGCCAGCAGCCAAGATAACAGGGGAGATCAGCCCCAGCATTTT. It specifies CASSQDNRGDQPQHF.

CDR3 in amino acids: CASSEYRTGSNTEAFF. CDR3 sequence (DNA): TGTGCCAGCAGTGAATATAGGACAGGTTCGAACACTGAAGCTTTCTTT. The chain employs TRBV25-1 and TRBJ1-1; TRBD1 aligns across 7 bases. Germline CDR1 MGHDK, CDR2 SYGVNS. Trimming cost V 0 bases and J 1 base; bases outside gene matches: 5. The CDR3 has 16 residues.